The rows below give T cell receptor beta chains drawn from one sample of a study of blood T cells in healthy people across ages. TCRdb itself ran the 5' RACE reads through MiXCR, one entry per CDR3 protein. Among 800,000 to 950,000 distinct CDR3 sequences, approximately 32% were seen once, and the ten largest hold roughly 10%. This sample was shared with a second study, whose subject was T cells of mothers and their children.

The sample was blood. The source of these receptors is a woman aged 40 to 50 in good health. Each CDR3 is given with its conserved first and last residue. A D gene is named only where the DNA matches it firmly. Where a row states a size, it is once, few, many or the class of an expanded clone; other rows omit it.

>TRBD1|TRBV6-1|many|TRBJ2-3
CASKTGDTDTQYF
TGTGCCAGTAAGACAGGGGACACAGATACGCAGTATTTT
>-|TRBV20-1|few|TRBJ1-6
CSATPRQEEISPLHF
TGCAGTGCTACCCCTCGCCAGGAAGAGATTTCACCCCTCCACTTT
>TRBD1|TRBV14|few|TRBJ2-7
CASSQPDRTRYEQYF
TGTGCCAGCAGCCAGCCGGACAGGACGCGCTACGAGCAGTACTTC
>-|TRBV7-2|-|TRBJ2-2
CASTQGSRTGELFF
TGTGCCAGCACCCAGGGGTCCCGCACCGGGGAGCTGTTTTTT
>-|TRBV7-8|-|TRBJ1-1
CASSSIPAWNTEAFF
TGTGCCAGCAGCTCCATCCCCGCCTGGAACACTGAAGCTTTCTTT
>TRBD2|TRBV12-3/TRBV12-4|many|TRBJ2-1
CASSLFPERGVNEQFF
TGTGCCAGCAGTTTATTTCCTGAGCGGGGGGTCAATGAGCAGTTCTTC
>-|TRBV29-1|-|TRBJ2-1
CSVVYRDQSSYNEQFF
TGCAGCGTGGTCTACCGGGACCAGAGCTCCTACAATGAGCAGTTCTTC
>-|TRBV29-1|-|TRBJ2-5
CSVTGTLTETQYF
TGCAGCGTCACCGGGACTCTCACAGAGACCCAGTACTTC
>-|TRBV9|few|TRBJ1-6
CASREQDINSPLHF
TGTGCCAGCAGAGAACAAGACATAAATTCACCCCTCCACTTT
>-|TRBV7-9|-|TRBJ2-7
CASSDTRANGYEQYF
TGTGCCAGCAGCGATACGAGGGCTAACGGATACGAGCAGTACTTC
>-|TRBV6-5|many|TRBJ1-1
CASMRFLLNTEAFF
TGTGCCAGCATGCGGTTTCTTCTGAACACTGAAGCTTTCTTT
>TRBD2|TRBV6-1|-|TRBJ2-1
CASSVTSGEAWNEQFF
TGTGCCAGCAGTGTAACTAGCGGGGAGGCCTGGAATGAGCAGTTCTTC
>-|TRBV3-1|few|TRBJ1-2
CASARRGMTYGYTF
TGTGCCAGCGCACGCCGGGGGATGACCTATGGCTACACCTTC
>-|TRBV12-3/TRBV12-4|-|TRBJ1-2
CASSLDQTRGYTF
TGTGCCAGCAGTTTAGACCAAACGAGGGGCTACACCTTC
>-|TRBV20-1|-|TRBJ1-2
CSASAGADYGYTF
TGCAGTGCTAGCGCGGGGGCTGACTATGGCTACACCTTC
>TRBD2|TRBV5-5|few|TRBJ2-1
CASSVLAGGSKGDEQFF
TGTGCCAGCAGCGTTCTAGCGGGGGGCTCGAAGGGCGATGAGCAGTTCTTC
>-|TRBV4-3|many|TRBJ1-2
CASSQPKTGPDGYTF
TGCGCCAGCAGCCAACCAAAAACAGGGCCCGACGGCTACACCTTC
>-|TRBV7-2|few|TRBJ2-3
CASSLFPDTDTQYF
TGTGCCAGCAGCTTATTCCCGGACACAGATACGCAGTATTTT
>TRBD1|TRBV29-1|few|TRBJ2-7
CSVIGDSTRYEQYF
TGCAGCGTTATAGGGGACAGCACCAGGTACGAGCAGTACTTC
>-|TRBV5-1|-|TRBJ1-1
CASSLDSGGTEAFF
TGCGCCAGCAGCTTGGACAGTGGCGGGACTGAAGCTTTCTTT
>-|TRBV7-9|few|TRBJ1-1
CASSLDMRAFF
TGTGCCAGCAGCTTAGACATGAGGGCTTTCTTT
>-|TRBV12-3/TRBV12-4|few|TRBJ2-1
CASSFGNNEQFF
TGTGCCAGCAGTTTTGGTAACAATGAGCAGTTCTTC
>-|TRBV9|-|TRBJ1-1
CASSVDGVGDTEAFF
TGTGCCAGCAGCGTAGACGGGGTAGGGGACACTGAAGCTTTCTTT
>TRBD1|TRBV7-2|-|TRBJ1-5
CASSPSPSGQGNQPQHF
TGTGCCAGCAGCCCCTCTCCATCGGGACAGGGAAATCAGCCCCAGCATTTT
>-|TRBV29-1|few|TRBJ1-1
CSLTHGGVNTEAFF
TGCAGTCTCACGCACGGTGGGGTGAACACTGAAGCTTTCTTT
>TRBD1|TRBV2|few|TRBJ1-6
CASTLGQGDRSPLHF
TGTGCCAGCACCCTAGGGCAGGGGGATCGTTCACCCCTCCACTTT
>-|TRBV28|-|TRBJ1-4
CASSSRRSTEKLFF
TGTGCCAGCAGTTCTCGGCGGTCTACTGAAAAACTGTTTTTT
>-|TRBV28|-|TRBJ2-7
CASRYSLTYEQYF
TGTGCCAGCAGATATTCCCTAACCTACGAGCAGTACTTC
>TRBD1|TRBV20-1|-|TRBJ2-5
CRATDRRYEQDF
TGCAGGGCTACGGACAGGCGATACGAGCAGGACTTC
>-|TRBV5-5|few|TRBJ1-4
CASSLEGQYPNEKLFF
TGTGCCAGCAGCTTGGAAGGACAGTATCCGAATGAAAAACTGTTTTTT
>-|TRBV5-1|-|TRBJ2-6
CASSLHQNSGANVLTF
TGCGCCAGCAGCTTGCATCAGAACTCTGGGGCCAACGTCCTGACTTTC
>TRBD1|TRBV10-3|many|TRBJ2-7
CAIGQGKGEQYF
TGTGCCATCGGACAGGGGAAAGGTGAGCAGTACTTC
>-|TRBV28|-|TRBJ2-3
CASSLGARSSTDTQYF
TGTGCCAGCAGTTTGGGGGCTAGGTCTAGCACAGATACGCAGTATTTT
>-|TRBV12-3/TRBV12-4|many|TRBJ2-4
CASSLRTLAKNIQYF
TGTGCCAGCAGCCTACGTACTCTAGCCAAAAACATTCAGTACTTC
>TRBD1|TRBV28|many|TRBJ2-7
CASSSPGQPYEQYF
TGTGCCAGCAGCTCACCGGGACAGCCCTACGAGCAGTACTTC
>TRBD2|TRBV20-1|few|TRBJ2-7
CSARASGTSCEQYF
TGCAGTGCTAGAGCTAGCGGGACCTCCTGCGAGCAGTACTTC
>-|TRBV20-1|few|TRBJ1-2
CSAREGVTHGYTF
TGCAGTGCTAGAGAGGGGGTCACGCATGGCTACACCTTC
>TRBD1|TRBV12-3/TRBV12-4|-|TRBJ1-2
CASRLQSQGVNGYTF
TGTGCCAGCAGGCTCCAGTCACAGGGGGTCAATGGCTACACCTTC
>TRBD1|TRBV6-5|once|TRBJ2-3
CASSSDRVDTQYF
TGTGCCAGCAGTAGTGACAGGGTAGATACGCAGTATTTT
>-|TRBV11-1|few|TRBJ2-3
CAAGLAGTDTQYF
TGTGCCGCGGGGCTAGCAGGCACAGATACGCAGTATTTT
>-|TRBV12-1|-|TRBJ2-1
CASSFEGLAGGNNEQFF
TGTGCCAGCAGCTTTGAGGGACTAGCGGGGGGGAACAATGAGCAGTTCTTC
>TRBD2|TRBV14|few|TRBJ2-3
CASSSKEVSGGYITDTQYF
TGTGCCAGCAGCTCGAAAGAGGTCAGCGGGGGCTATATCACAGATACGCAGTATTTT
>-|TRBV6-6|few|TRBJ2-3
CASSRDWRGEGTDTQYF
TGTGCCAGCAGCCGAGATTGGAGGGGAGAGGGCACAGATACGCAGTATTTT
>-|TRBV6-6|-|TRBJ2-7
CASSPESGLSSYEQYF
TGTGCCAGCAGTCCCGAAAGCGGACTAAGCTCCTACGAGCAGTACTTC
>-|TRBV25-1|-|TRBJ2-4
CASSSRTVPNIQYF
TGTGCCAGCAGTAGTCGGACAGTCCCAAACATTCAGTACTTC
>TRBD2|TRBV12-3/TRBV12-4|-|TRBJ2-1
CASSSSGRGYNEQFF
TGTGCCAGCAGCTCTAGCGGGAGGGGGTACAATGAGCAGTTCTTC
>TRBD1|TRBV7-2|-|TRBJ1-5
CASSTRGGFQPQHF
TGTGCCAGCAGCACCCGAGGGGGCTTTCAGCCCCAGCATTTT